Listed below are T cell receptor beta chains from one sample, sequenced in a study of blood T cell repertoires in COVID-19. TCRdb keeps only in-frame clones here, not all; method: immunoSEQ multiplex PCR. The sample lists 90,000 to 120,000 clones; 70% to 90% were seen once. Sequenced: peripheral blood. The receptor source for this set is a woman in her sixties with acute or convalescent COVID-19. Both conserved end residues are part of each CDR3. Each record gives: clone size, J gene, V gene, CDR3 length, D gene, CDR3 protein, CDR3 DNA. A D gene is named only where the DNA matches it firmly. Clone size is not always given. Where it is, it says once, few, many or a class for expanded clones.

once | TRBJ1-4 | TRBV6-5 | 13 | - | CASRRQLDEKLFF | TGTGCCAGCAGACGACAATTAGATGAAAAACTGTTTTTT
few | TRBJ1-1 | TRBV29-1 | 11 | TRBD1 | CSVVRTGEAFF | TGCAGCGTGGTTAGGACAGGTGAAGCTTTCTTT
- | TRBJ1-6 | TRBV5-1 | 13 | - | CASSYQEDSPLHF | TGCGCCAGCAGCTACCAGGAGGATTCACCCCTCCACTTT
- | TRBJ2-3 | TRBV6-5 | 15 | TRBD2 | CASSYSGLGPDTQYF | TGTGCCAGCAGTTACTCGGGACTAGGCCCAGATACGCAGTATTTT
- | TRBJ1-4 | TRBV24-1 | 12 | - | CATSDLEGKLFF | TGTGCCACCAGTGATTTAGAGGGAAAACTGTTTTTT
- | TRBJ1-1 | TRBV5-1 | 14 | - | CASSLEGVNTEAFF | TGCGCCAGCAGCTTAGAGGGCGTGAACACTGAAGCTTTCTTT
- | TRBJ1-1 | TRBV12-5 | 13 | - | CASGLGQTNEAFF | TGTGCTAGTGGTTTGGGACAGACGAATGAAGCTTTCTTT
few | TRBJ1-2 | TRBV28 | 15 | TRBD1 | CASSNEGAGVYGYTF | TGTGCCAGCAGTAACGAGGGGGCGGGTGTCTATGGCTACACCTTC
- | TRBJ1-2 | TRBV28 | 15 | TRBD1 | CASSLLTGGDYGYTF | TGTGCCAGCAGTTTACTGACAGGGGGCGACTATGGCTACACCTTC
- | TRBJ1-5 | TRBV6-5 | 14 | - | CASTLGGGQLSQHF | TGTGCCAGCACCCTAGGGGGGGGCCAGTTGTCCCAGCATTTT
- | TRBJ2-1 | TRBV6-1 | 17 | - | CASSEALGAGWRNEQFF | TGTGCCAGCAGTGAAGCCCTGGGGGCGGGTTGGCGGAATGAGCAGTTCTTC
once | TRBJ2-2 | TRBV30 | 13 | - | CAWSPSVTGELFF | TGTGCCTGGAGTCCCAGCGTCACCGGGGAGCTGTTTTTT
- | TRBJ1-6 | TRBV11-2 | 15 | - | CASSLQLGSGSPLHF | TGTGCCAGCAGCTTACAATTGGGGAGCGGTTCACCCCTCCACTTT
- | TRBJ2-7 | TRBV5-1 | 15 | TRBD2 | CASSGTSGRMGEQYF | TGCGCCAGCAGCGGGACTAGCGGGAGAATGGGCGAGCAGTACTTC
- | TRBJ2-3 | TRBV7-3 | 16 | TRBD2 | CASSLGSSGGTDTQYF | TGTGCCAGCAGCCTTGGATCTAGCGGAGGCACAGATACGCAGTATTTT
- | TRBJ1-6 | TRBV28 | 13 | - | CASSPPNNSPLHF | TGTGCCAGCAGCCCTCCTAATAATTCACCCCTCCACTTT
- | TRBJ2-2 | TRBV3-1/TRBV3-2 | 17 | TRBD2 | CASVSPIAGKGTGELFF | TGTGCCAGCGTGTCCCCGATAGCGGGAAAGGGGACCGGGGAGCTGTTTTTT
- | TRBJ2-2 | TRBV28 | 14 | - | CASSPGSSLRELFF | TGTGCCAGCAGCCCAGGGTCATCACTCCGGGAGCTGTTTTTT
- | TRBJ1-4 | TRBV4-1 | 17 | - | CASSLYTAGATNEKLFF | TGCGCCAGCAGCCTGTATACCGCGGGGGCAACTAATGAAAAACTGTTTTTT
- | TRBJ2-3 | TRBV5-1 | 15 | - | CASSLGQGSTDTQYF | TGCGCCAGCAGCTTGGGTCAGGGAAGCACAGATACGCAGTATTTT
- | TRBJ1-4 | TRBV27 | 20 | TRBD1 | CASSFYGPRYWTGSNEKLFF | TGTGCCAGCAGTTTTTACGGCCCGCGTTACTGGACAGGGTCTAATGAAAAACTGTTTTTT
- | TRBJ2-1 | TRBV19 | 15 | - | CASSIMALPNNEQFF | TGTGCCAGTAGTATTATGGCTCTCCCGAACAATGAGCAGTTCTTC
- | TRBJ2-5 | TRBV6-2/TRBV6-3 | 12 | - | CAGSYAGEIQYF | TGTGCCGGCAGTTATGCCGGGGAGATCCAGTACTTC
- | TRBJ1-6 | TRBV19 | 15 | - | CARGGAEGYNSPLHF | TGTGCCCGGGGGGGGGCTGAAGGATATAATTCACCCCTCCACTTT
- | TRBJ2-2 | TRBV9 | 16 | - | CASSPYLAVNTGELFF | TGTGCCAGCAGCCCCTACTTAGCGGTAAACACCGGGGAGCTGTTTTTT
- | TRBJ1-3 | TRBV18 | 16 | TRBD1 | CASSPNAPDRVITIYF | TGTGCCAGCTCACCGAACGCCCCGGACAGGGTAATCACCATATATTTT
- | TRBJ2-3 | TRBV11-1 | 15 | - | CASSSRDSNTDTQYF | TGTGCCAGCAGCTCCCGGGACTCAAACACAGATACGCAGTATTTT
once | TRBJ2-1 | TRBV19 | 15 | - | CASSIGGGSNNEQFF | TGTGCCAGTAGTATAGGTGGGGGGTCGAACAATGAGCAGTTCTTC
- | TRBJ2-5 | TRBV5-1 | 15 | TRBD2 | CASSLETSGSETQYF | TGCGCCAGCAGCTTGGAAACTAGCGGGAGCGAGACCCAGTACTTC
- | TRBJ1-2 | TRBV7-3 | 15 | - | CASSQGAGDNYGYTF | TGTGCCAGCAGTCAAGGGGCAGGAGACAACTATGGCTACACCTTC
few | TRBJ2-5 | TRBV7-9 | 13 | - | CASSWAGDETQYF | TGTGCCAGCAGCTGGGCAGGGGACGAGACCCAGTACTTC
- | TRBJ2-3 | TRBV5-6 | 15 | TRBD2 | CASTRLGGGTDTQYF | TGTGCCAGCACCCGGCTGGGGGGAGGGACAGATACGCAGTATTTT
- | TRBJ2-5 | TRBV19 | 14 | TRBD2 | CASSILAGRETQYF | TGTGCCAGTAGTATTTTAGCGGGAAGAGAGACCCAGTACTTC
- | TRBJ2-7 | TRBV21-1 | 14 | - | CASSTEGQNYEQYF | TGTGCCAGCAGCACCGAAGGACAGAACTACGAGCAGTACTTC
- | TRBJ1-5 | TRBV2 | 15 | - | CASSDRGSSNQPQHF | TGTGCCAGCAGTGATCGGGGGAGTAGCAATCAGCCCCAGCATTTT
- | TRBJ2-2 | TRBV16 | 15 | - | CASTRSRSNTGELFF | TGTGCCAGCACGCGGTCCCGGTCGAACACCGGGGAGCTGTTTTTT
- | TRBJ2-3 | TRBV18 | 15 | TRBD1 | CASSQGGTGVDTQYF | TGTGCCAGCTCCCAAGGCGGGACAGGGGTGGATACGCAGTATTTT
- | TRBJ2-1 | TRBV7-9 | 13 | - | CASSSGRRNEQFF | TGTGCCAGCAGCTCAGGTAGGAGGAATGAGCAGTTCTTC
- | TRBJ2-1 | TRBV7-3 | 13 | - | CASSYGLNNEQFF | TGTGCCAGCAGCTACGGACTAAACAATGAGCAGTTCTTC
- | TRBJ2-1 | TRBV12-5 | 17 | TRBD2 | CASGLVLGTSVYNEQFF | TGTGCTAGTGGTTTGGTACTGGGGACTAGCGTCTACAATGAGCAGTTCTTC
once | TRBJ1-1 | TRBV30 | 13 | - | CAWRSVMNTEAFF | TGTGCCTGGAGGTCGGTTATGAACACTGAAGCTTTCTTT
- | TRBJ1-2 | TRBV12-3/TRBV12-4 | 13 | - | CASSLLANYGYTF | TGTGCCAGCAGCCTGCTAGCTAACTATGGCTACACCTTC
few | TRBJ1-2 | TRBV10-2 | 14 | TRBD1 | CASRDRGRLGGYTF | TGCGCCAGCAGGGACAGGGGGCGCCTGGGCGGCTACACCTTC
- | TRBJ2-2 | TRBV5-1 | 16 | TRBD2 | CASSPRTSGNTGELFF | TGCGCCAGCAGCCCAAGGACTAGCGGGAACACCGGGGAGCTGTTTTTT
- | TRBJ1-2 | TRBV15 | 15 | - | CATSREAGTNYGYTF | TGTGCCACCAGCAGAGAAGCGGGGACCAACTATGGCTACACCTTC
- | TRBJ2-1 | TRBV10-3 | 15 | TRBD2 | CAISAPQAGGNEQFF | TGTGCCATCAGCGCCCCCCAAGCGGGGGGGAATGAGCAGTTCTTC
- | TRBJ1-2 | TRBV9 | 14 | - | CASSGLVAAYGYTF | TGTGCCAGCAGCGGACTGGTGGCAGCCTATGGCTACACCTTC
- | TRBJ2-2 | TRBV18 | 14 | - | CASSPTWTAGELFF | TGTGCCAGCTCTCCCACCTGGACAGCCGGGGAGCTGTTTTTT
once | TRBJ2-1 | TRBV9 | 18 | TRBD1 | CASSSNPRDRGLHNEQFF | TGTGCCAGCAGCTCTAACCCTCGGGACAGGGGATTACACAATGAGCAGTTCTTC
- | TRBJ1-2 | TRBV11-2 | 14 | - | CASSPTDSHYGYTF | TGTGCCAGCAGCCCTACGGACAGCCATTATGGCTACACCTTC
- | TRBJ2-7 | TRBV5-4 | 14 | - | CASSLGGSPYEQYF | TGTGCCAGCAGCTTGGGTGGGAGCCCATACGAGCAGTACTTC
- | TRBJ2-7 | TRBV9 | 15 | - | CASSVRWEYSYEQYF | TGTGCCAGCAGCGTACGCTGGGAGTACTCCTACGAGCAGTACTTC
few | TRBJ1-5 | TRBV28 | 14 | - | CASSFPSQNQPQHF | TGTGCCAGCAGTTTCCCGAGCCAAAATCAGCCCCAGCATTTT
once | TRBJ1-2 | TRBV3-1/TRBV3-2 | 13 | - | CASSQVSGADYTF | TGTGCCAGCAGCCAAGTTTCAGGGGCTGACTACACCTTC
once | TRBJ1-1 | TRBV11-3 | 13 | - | CASSEGLNTEAFF | TGTGCCAGCAGCGAGGGATTGAACACTGAAGCTTTCTTT